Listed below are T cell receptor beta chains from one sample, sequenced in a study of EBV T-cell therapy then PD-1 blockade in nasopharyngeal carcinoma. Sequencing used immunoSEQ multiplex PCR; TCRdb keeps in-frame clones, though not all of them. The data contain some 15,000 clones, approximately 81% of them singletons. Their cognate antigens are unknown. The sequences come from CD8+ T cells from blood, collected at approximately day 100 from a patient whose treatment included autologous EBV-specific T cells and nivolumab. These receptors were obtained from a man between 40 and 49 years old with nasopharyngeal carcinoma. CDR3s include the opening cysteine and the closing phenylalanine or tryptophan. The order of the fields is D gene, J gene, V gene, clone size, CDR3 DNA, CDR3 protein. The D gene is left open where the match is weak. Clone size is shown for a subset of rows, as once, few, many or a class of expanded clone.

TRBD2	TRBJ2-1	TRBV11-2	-	TGTGCCAGCAGCTTAGGGACTAGCGGGGGGGCCCTCTACAATGAGCAGTTCTTC	CASSLGTSGGALYNEQFF
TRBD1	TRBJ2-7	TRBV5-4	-	TGTGCCAGCAGCTCGGGGACAGGGGGCGTCGAGCAGTACTTC	CASSSGTGGVEQYF
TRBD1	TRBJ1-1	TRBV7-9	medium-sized	TGTGCCAGCAGCTTCCGGGACAGATCCGAAGCTTTCTTT	CASSFRDRSEAFF
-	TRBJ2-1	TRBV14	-	TGTGCCAGCAGCCAAGAACAGTGGAATGAGCAGTTCTTC	CASSQEQWNEQFF
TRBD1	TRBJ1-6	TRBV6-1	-	TGTGCCAGCAGTGGGTTAACCGGGACAGGAAATTCACCCCTCCACTTT	CASSGLTGTGNSPLHF
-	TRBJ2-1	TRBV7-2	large	TGTGCCAGCAGCTTAGAATTTAACAATGAGCAGTTCTTC	CASSLEFNNEQFF
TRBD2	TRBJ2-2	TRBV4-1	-	TGCGCCAGCAGCGCGGGACTAGCGGGGGGAGGAACCGGGGAGCTGTTTTTT	CASSAGLAGGGTGELFF
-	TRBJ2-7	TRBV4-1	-	TGCGCCAGCAGCCAACAGGGGTACGAGCAGTACTTC	CASSQQGYEQYF
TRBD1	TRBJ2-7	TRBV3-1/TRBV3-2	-	TGTGCCAGCAACCCCGGGGGTCAGGGGGCTACCGAGCAGTACTTC	CASNPGGQGATEQYF
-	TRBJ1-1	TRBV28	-	TGTGCCAGCAGTTTCTGGACCCTTAACACTGAAGCTTTCTTT	CASSFWTLNTEAFF
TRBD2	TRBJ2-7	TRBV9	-	TGTGCCAGCAGCGTAGGTGTTAGCGGGGGTTTTGAGCAGTACTTC	CASSVGVSGGFEQYF
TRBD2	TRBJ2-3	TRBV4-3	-	TGCGCCAGCAGCCAAGATAAGGCGGGGGGGCCGACAGATACGCAGTATTTT	CASSQDKAGGPTDTQYF
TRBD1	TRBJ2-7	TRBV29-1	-	TGCAGCGCCGAGGGACAGGGGAGAAGTGAGCAGTACTTC	CSAEGQGRSEQYF
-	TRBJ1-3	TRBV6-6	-	TGTGCCAGCAGCGACCGGGCCGGAAACACCATATATTTT	CASSDRAGNTIYF
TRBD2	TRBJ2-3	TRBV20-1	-	TGCAGTGCTAGTTTCCCTAGCGGGACGACAGATACGCAGTATTTT	CSASFPSGTTDTQYF
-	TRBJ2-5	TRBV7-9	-	TGTGCCTGCGCCGGGGTTCCCCACCAAGAGACCCAGTACTTC	CACAGVPHQETQYF
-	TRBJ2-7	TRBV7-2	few	TGTGCCAGCAGCTTAGCGCTGAGGGGCGAGCAGTACTTC	CASSLALRGEQYF
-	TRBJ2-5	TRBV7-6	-	TGTGCCAGCAGCTTATCCGACGGAGAGACCCAGTACTTC	CASSLSDGETQYF
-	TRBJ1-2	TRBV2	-	TGTGCCAGCAGTGAAGTCCAGGTGGGAGGGGGTTATGGCTACACCTTC	CASSEVQVGGGYGYTF
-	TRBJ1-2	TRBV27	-	TGTGCCAGCAGCTCGGGACGGACTAACTATGGCTACACCTTC	CASSSGRTNYGYTF
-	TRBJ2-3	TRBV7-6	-	TGTGCCAGCAGCTTAGTATCCGTGGGGGGGGGCATAGATACGCAGTATTTT	CASSLVSVGGGIDTQYF
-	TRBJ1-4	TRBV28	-	TGTGCCAGCAGTCCCCCCCGCGGAAAACTGTTTTTT	CASSPPRGKLFF
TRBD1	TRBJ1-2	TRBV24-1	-	TGTGCCACCAAGGGACAGGGTTTCTATGGCTACACCTTC	CATKGQGFYGYTF
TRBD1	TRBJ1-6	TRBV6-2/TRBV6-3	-	TGTGCCAGCAGTCCCGAGACAGGGAGCCTTAATTCACCCCTCCACTTT	CASSPETGSLNSPLHF
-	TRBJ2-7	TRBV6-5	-	TGTGCCCACGGGGCAGGGACCTCCTACGAGCAGTACTTC	CAHGAGTSYEQYF
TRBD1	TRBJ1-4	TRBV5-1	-	TGCGCCAGCAGCTTGGTAGGACAGGGGTCTCATGAAAAACTGTTTTTT	CASSLVGQGSHEKLFF
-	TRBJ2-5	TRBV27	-	TGTGCCAGCAGTTTAGGTGGGGCGGAAAGCGAGACCCAGTACTTC	CASSLGGAESETQYF
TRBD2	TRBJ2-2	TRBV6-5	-	TGTGCCATACGGACTAGCGGGGGGGACACCGGGGAGCTGTTTTTT	CAIRTSGGDTGELFF
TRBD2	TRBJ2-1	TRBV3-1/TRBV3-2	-	TGTGCCAGTTCAAGGGCGGGGGAGTGGGCTTACAATGAGCAGTTCTTC	CASSRAGEWAYNEQFF
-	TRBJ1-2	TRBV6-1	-	TGTGCCAGCAGTCCTGCGGCGGCCTATGGCTACACCTTC	CASSPAAAYGYTF
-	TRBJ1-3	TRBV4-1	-	TGCGCCAGCAGCCAAGATGGGGGGGGGTACTCTGGAAACACCATATATTTT	CASSQDGGGYSGNTIYF
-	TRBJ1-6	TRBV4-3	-	TGCGCCAGCAGCCAAGAAGCGCGGAGCTCCTATAATTCACCCCTCCACTTT	CASSQEARSSYNSPLHF
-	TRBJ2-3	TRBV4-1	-	TGCGCCAGCAGCCAGGGGGCAGATACGCAGTATTTT	CASSQGADTQYF
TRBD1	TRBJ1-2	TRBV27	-	TGTGCCAGCAGCATCGACAGGGCCCTGGGCTACACCTTC	CASSIDRALGYTF
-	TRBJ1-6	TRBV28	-	TGTGCCAGCAGTTTACCTTGGGGGTCCTATAATTCACCCCTCCACTTT	CASSLPWGSYNSPLHF
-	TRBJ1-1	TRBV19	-	TGTGCCAGTAGTATAGTGGGGTGGGGGACTGAAGCTTTCTTT	CASSIVGWGTEAFF
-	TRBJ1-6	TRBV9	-	TGTGCCAGCAGCGTAGAGGCAGGGAACTATAATTCACCCCTCCACTTT	CASSVEAGNYNSPLHF